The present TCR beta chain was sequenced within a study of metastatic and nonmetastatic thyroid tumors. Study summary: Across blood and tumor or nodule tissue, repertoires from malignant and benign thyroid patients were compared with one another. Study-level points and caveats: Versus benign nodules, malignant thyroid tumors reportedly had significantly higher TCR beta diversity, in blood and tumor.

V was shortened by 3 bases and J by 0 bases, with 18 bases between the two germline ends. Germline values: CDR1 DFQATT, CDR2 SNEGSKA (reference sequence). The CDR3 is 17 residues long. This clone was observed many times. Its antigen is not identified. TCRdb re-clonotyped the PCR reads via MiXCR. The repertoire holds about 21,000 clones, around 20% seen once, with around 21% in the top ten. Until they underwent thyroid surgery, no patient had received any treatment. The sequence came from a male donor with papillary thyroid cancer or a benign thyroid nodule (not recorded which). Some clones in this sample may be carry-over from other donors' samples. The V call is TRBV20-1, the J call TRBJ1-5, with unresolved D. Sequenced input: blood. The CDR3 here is CSAREDGIMNSNQPQHF. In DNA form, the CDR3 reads TGCAGTGCTAGGGAGGACGGAATAATGAATAGCAATCAGCCCCAGCATTTT.